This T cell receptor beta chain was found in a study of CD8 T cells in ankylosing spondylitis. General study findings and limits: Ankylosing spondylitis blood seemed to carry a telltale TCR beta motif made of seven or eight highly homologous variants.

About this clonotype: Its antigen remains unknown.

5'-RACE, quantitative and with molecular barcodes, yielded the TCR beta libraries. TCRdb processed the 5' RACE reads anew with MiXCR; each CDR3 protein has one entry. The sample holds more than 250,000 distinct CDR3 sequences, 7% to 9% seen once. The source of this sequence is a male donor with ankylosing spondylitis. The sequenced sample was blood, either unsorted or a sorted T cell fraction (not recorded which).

CDR3 bases: TGTGCCACCAGCCGAGGACGGGACGCTTCGCTAGAGACCCAGTACTTC. It translates to CATSRGRDASLETQYF. The chain has TRBV15 and TRBJ2-5, with D perhaps TRBD1 or TRBD2 (5 bases each). V gave up 5 bases and J gave up 4 bases, with 20 bases separating them. Germline V gene data show CDR1 as LNHNV and CDR2 as YYDKDF (reference sequence). There are 16 residues in the CDR3. The entire variable domain, with the rest obtained from reference TRBV15 and TRBJ2-5, is as follows: DAMVIQNPRYQVTQFGKPVTLSCSQTLNHNVMYWYQQKSSQAPKLLFHYYDKDFNNEADTPDNFQSRRPNTSFCFLDIRSPGLGDTAMYLCATSRGRDASLETQYFGPGTRLLVL.